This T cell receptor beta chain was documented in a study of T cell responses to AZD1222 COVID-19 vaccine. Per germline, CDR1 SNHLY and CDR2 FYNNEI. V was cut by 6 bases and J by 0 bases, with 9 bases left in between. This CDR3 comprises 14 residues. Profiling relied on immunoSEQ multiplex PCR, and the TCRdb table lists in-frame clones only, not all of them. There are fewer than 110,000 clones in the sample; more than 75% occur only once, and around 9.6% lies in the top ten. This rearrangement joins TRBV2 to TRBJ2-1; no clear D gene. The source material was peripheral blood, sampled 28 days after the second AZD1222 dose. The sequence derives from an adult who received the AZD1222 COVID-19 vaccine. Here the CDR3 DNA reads TGTGCCAGCAGAGACGGATCCTCCTACAATGAGCAGTTCTTC. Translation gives CASRDGSSYNEQFF.